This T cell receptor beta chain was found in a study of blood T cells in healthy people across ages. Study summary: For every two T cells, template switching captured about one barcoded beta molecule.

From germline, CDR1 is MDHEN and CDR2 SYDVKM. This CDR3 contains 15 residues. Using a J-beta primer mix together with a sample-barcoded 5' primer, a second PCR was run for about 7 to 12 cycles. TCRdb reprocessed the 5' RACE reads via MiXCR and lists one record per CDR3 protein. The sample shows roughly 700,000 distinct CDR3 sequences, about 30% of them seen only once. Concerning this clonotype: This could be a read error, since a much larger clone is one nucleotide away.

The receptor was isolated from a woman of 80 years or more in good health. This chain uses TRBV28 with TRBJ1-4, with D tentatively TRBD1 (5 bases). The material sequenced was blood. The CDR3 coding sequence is TGTGCCAGCAAGACAGTTGAAGCAACTAGTGAAAAACTGTTTTTT. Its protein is CASKTVEATSEKLFF.